The 14 T cell receptor beta chains in this list originate from one sample, sequenced in a study of regulatory T cells in long-lasting Graves disease. Time point indicated: newly diagnosed GD, antithyroid drugs for less than 3 months. PBMC-extracted RNA yielded the TCR library. Researchers made TCR beta libraries by using iRepertoire HTBI primers and running Arm-PCR on CDR3 regions. Using its own MiXCR run on the multiplex PCR reads, TCRdb lists one record per CDR3 protein. Of roughly 520,000 distinct CDR3 sequences listed, 9.5% to 15% are singletons. This sample also appeared in a second study, on T cells in Graves' hyperthyroidism and ophthalmopathy.

Material: peripheral blood mononuclear cells (PBMCs), obtained at new diagnosis, from a patient treated with antithyroid drugs. These receptors originate from a woman aged 25 to 39 with Graves disease.

This clonotype was counted a few times. V gene TRBV20-1 combines with J gene TRBJ2-3; tentatively, D is TRBD2 (5 bases). V gave up 2 bases and J gave up 0 bases, with 12 bases separating them. CDR3 length: 15 residues. Germline values: CDR1 DFQATT, CDR2 SNEGSKA (reference sequence). The CDR3 DNA reads TGCAGTGCTAGATTCCGGGAAAAAAGCACAGATACGCAGTATTTT. Amino acid sequence: CSARFREKSTDTQYF.

This clonotype has just a few counts. The chain couples TRBV20-1 to TRBJ1-2, with D hard to call. CDR3 size: 10 residues. V was pared by 3 bases and J by 9 bases, with 8 bases between. CDR1 and CDR2 from the germline V gene are DFQATT and SNEGSKA (reference sequence). The DNA for the CDR3 is TGCAGTGCTAGTGCGGTGAGCTACACCTTC. Translated, it gives CSASAVSYTF.

The rearrangement joins TRBV18 to TRBJ2-1; D gene uncertain. This CDR3 contains 13 residues. The V end lost 3 bases, the J end lost 7 bases, and 10 bases lay between the germline ends. The germline gives CDR1 KGHSH, CDR2 LQKENI. The CDR3 DNA is TGTGCCAGCTCACCTTATACTATGAATGAGCAGTTCTTC. Translated: CASSPYTMNEQFF. The variable domain in full, completed from reference TRBV18 and TRBJ2-1, reads NAGVMQNPRHLVRRRGQEARLRCSPMKGHSHVYWYRQLPEEGLKFMVYLQKENIIDESGMPKERFSAEFPKEGPSILRIQQVVRGDSAAYFCASSPYTMNEQFFGPGTRLTVL.

This clonotype was found many times. The chain couples TRBV7-2 to TRBJ2-5; D remains ambiguous. V was clipped by 1 base and J by 2 bases, with 17 bases between them. CDR3 length equals 17 residues. The germline V gene has CDR1 SGHTA and CDR2 FQGNSA. CDR3 sequence: CASSLGVSNLPQETQYF. The CDR3 DNA reads as TGTGCCAGCAGCTTAGGAGTTAGCAACCTACCACAAGAGACCCAGTACTTC.

V is TRBV20-1 and J is TRBJ2-7; 11 bases line up with TRBD2. V gave up 0 bases and J gave up 2 bases; unmatched junction bases: 9. Germline CDR1 is DFQATT and CDR2 is SNEGSKA (reference sequence). The CDR3 length is 17 residues. Here the CDR3 reads CSARELGTSGSPYEQYF. DNA for the CDR3: TGCAGTGCTAGAGAGCTGGGTACTAGCGGGAGTCCCTACGAGCAGTACTTC.

This clonotype appeared a few times. The CDR3 loop reads CSVGGGLFLTSTQYF. In DNA form, the CDR3 reads TGCAGCGTTGGCGGGGGTCTATTTCTTACAAGTACGCAGTATTTT. The V call is TRBV29-1, the J call TRBJ2-3; 7 bases map to TRBD2. Germline V lookup: CDR1 SQVTM, CDR2 ANQGSEA. Trimming cost V 4 bases and J 8 bases; bases outside gene matches: 15. The CDR3 has 15 amino acids.

V is TRBV19 and J is TRBJ2-1; 9 bases are shared with TRBD1. Trimming took 0 bases from V and 9 from J; bases not matched to a gene: 6. The CDR3 has 15 amino acids. CDR1 and CDR2 from the germline V gene are LNHDA and SQIVND (reference sequence). This CDR3 reads CASSIDLEDRGEQFF. In DNA form, the CDR3 reads TGTGCCAGTAGTATAGATCTAGAGGACAGGGGTGAGCAGTTCTTC.

The V and J genes are TRBV2 and TRBJ2-3, with 13 bases fitting TRBD2. The V segment lost 6 bases and the J segment 2 bases; nucleotides outside the gene matches: 5. Per germline, CDR1 SNHLY and CDR2 FYNNEI. The CDR3 runs 16 residues. CDR3: CASSGGTSGNTDTQYF. The CDR3 DNA reads as TGTGCCAGCAGCGGGGGGACTAGCGGGAACACAGATACGCAGTATTTT.

The rearrangement joins TRBV12-3 or TRBV12-4 to TRBJ2-3; D is unclear. CDR3 length: 13 residues. The V end was cut by 7 bases, the J end by 2 bases, with 10 bases between. CDR3 in amino acids: CASTRPTTDTQYF. The CDR3 DNA sequence: TGTGCCAGCACCCGACCTACCACAGATACGCAGTATTTT.

The chain links TRBV14 to TRBJ1-2; D is ambiguous. With 4 bases removed from V and 4 bases from J, the gap between germline ends came to 13 bases. The CDR3 contains 14 residues. The germline gives CDR1 SGHDN, CDR2 FVKESK. Here the CDR3 reads CASSPYGWGYGYTF. Written as DNA, the CDR3 is TGTGCCAGCAGCCCCTATGGGTGGGGCTATGGCTACACCTTC. The full variable domain, its missing parts supplied by reference TRBV14 and TRBJ1-2, is EAGVTQFPSHSVIEKGQTVTLRCDPISGHDNLYWYRRVMGKEIKFLLHFVKESKQDESGMPNNRFLAERTGGTYSTLKVQPAELEDSGVYFCASSPYGWGYGYTFGSGTRLTVV.

This clonotype occurred many times. This chain links TRBV28 with TRBJ2-3; 8 bases agree with TRBD2. Germline V gene data show CDR1 as MDHEN and CDR2 as SYDVKM. CDR3 size: 15 residues. V dropped 10 bases and J dropped 4; count of bases not matched to a gene: 13. The CDR3 nucleotides are TGTGCCAAATTTCCGGGGACTAGACCCTCAGATACGCAGTATTTT. Translation: CAKFPGTRPSDTQYF.

In its sample, this clonotype was seen many times. The rearrangement uses TRBV11-2 and TRBJ2-2; no clear D. In germline, CDR1 is SGHAT, CDR2 FQNNGV. V was pared by 3 bases and J by 0 bases, with 14 bases between. This CDR3 has 17 residues. The CDR3 protein is CASSFPPKSSNTGELFF. CDR3 nucleotide sequence: TGTGCCAGCAGCTTCCCCCCAAAGTCCTCGAACACCGGGGAGCTGTTTTTT.

This clonotype has a count of ten or more. The chain links TRBV2 to TRBJ1-3; no clear D. CDR1 is SNHLY, CDR2 FYNNEI, per germline. This CDR3 is built from 16 residues. V dropped 5 bases and J dropped 0 bases, with 14 bases sitting between them. This CDR3 is CASSRVSFSSGNTIYF. The CDR3 DNA reads TGTGCCAGCAGTCGGGTCTCTTTTAGCTCTGGAAACACCATATATTTT.

This clonotype came up many times. The rearrangement links TRBV12-3 or TRBV12-4 to TRBJ2-1; 9 bases are shared with TRBD2. The CDR3 has 14 residues. Losses at the gene ends were 3 bases for V and 4 bases for J; bases not matched to a gene: 1. CDR3 in amino acids: CASSFLAGYNEQFF. The CDR3 DNA reads TGTGCCAGCAGTTTCCTAGCGGGGTACAATGAGCAGTTCTTC.